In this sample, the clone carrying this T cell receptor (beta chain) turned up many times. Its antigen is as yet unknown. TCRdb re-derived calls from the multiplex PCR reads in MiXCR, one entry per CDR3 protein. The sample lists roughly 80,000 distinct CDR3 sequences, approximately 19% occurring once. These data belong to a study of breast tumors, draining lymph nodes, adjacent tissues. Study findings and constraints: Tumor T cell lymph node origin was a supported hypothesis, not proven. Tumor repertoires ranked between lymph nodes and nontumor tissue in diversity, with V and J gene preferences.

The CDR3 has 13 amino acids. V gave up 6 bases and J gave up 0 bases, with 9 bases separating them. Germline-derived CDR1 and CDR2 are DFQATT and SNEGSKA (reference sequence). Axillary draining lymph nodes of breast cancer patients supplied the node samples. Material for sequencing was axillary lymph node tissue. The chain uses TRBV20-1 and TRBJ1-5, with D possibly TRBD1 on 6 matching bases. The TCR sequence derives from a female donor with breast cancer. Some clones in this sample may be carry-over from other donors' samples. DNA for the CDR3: TGCAGTGCACGACAGGATAGCAATCAGCCCCAGCATTTT. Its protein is CSARQDSNQPQHF.